The 6 T cell receptor beta chains in this list originate from one sample, sequenced in a study of T-cell reconstitution after alpha-beta-depleted transplantation in children. Unique molecular identifiers were used to barcode this TCRbeta library. One entry per CDR3 protein results from TCRdb running MiXCR on the PCR reads. The sample holds roughly 300,000 distinct CDR3 sequences; under 13% are singletons and the top ten take 2% to 3%. The material was PBMCs from the stem cell graft donor, obtained from the stem cell graft. The receptors here all came from a human donor who donated a stem cell graft to a child with acute lymphoblastic leukemia.

The gene calls are TRBV7-3 and TRBJ2-1; 9 positions agree with TRBD2. Germline CDR1 is SGHTA and CDR2 is FQGTGA. Trimming took 8 bases from V and 1 from J; bases not matched to a gene: 15. The CDR3 loop spans 18 amino acids. The CDR3 is CASVPGTSSLLSYNEQFF. The CDR3 DNA sequence: TGTGCCAGCGTACCCGGGACTAGCTCCCTACTGTCCTACAATGAGCAGTTCTTC.

This clonotype was observed a few times. V usage is TRBV12-3 or TRBV12-4 and J usage is TRBJ2-1; D is uncertain. This CDR3 contains 13 residues. Trimming took 2 bases from V and 8 from J, leaving 10 bases between them. This CDR3 reads CASSLSPKHEQFF. DNA for the CDR3: TGTGCCAGCAGTTTATCGCCGAAGCATGAGCAGTTCTTC.

The chain is built from TRBV5-6 and TRBJ2-3; 7 bases align to TRBD2. CDR3 size: 15 residues. The V gene end was trimmed by 5 bases and the J gene end by 2 bases; junction bases not matched to a gene: 8. Germline V gives CDR1 SGHDT, CDR2 YYEEEE. In DNA form, the CDR3 reads TGTGCCAGCAGGACCTGGCGGGAGACCACAGATACGCAGTATTTT. This encodes CASRTWRETTDTQYF.

V gene TRBV28 combines with J gene TRBJ2-1; D might be TRBD1 (6 bases). V shed 4 bases and J shed 2 bases, with 12 bases lying between them. CDR3 length equals 15 residues. Germline V gene data show CDR1 as MDHEN and CDR2 as SYDVKM. CDR3: CASSSLWGPYNEQFF. The CDR3 nucleotides read TGTGCCAGCAGTTCCCTCTGGGGGCCCTACAATGAGCAGTTCTTC.

Concerning this clonotype: A single base separates this from a much larger clone, so it may be a read error. V gene TRBV24-1 combines with J gene TRBJ2-6; D is perhaps TRBD1 (8 bases). Germline CDR1 reads KGHDR; CDR2 reads SFDVKD. CDR3 size: 18 residues. DNA of the CDR3: TGTGCCACCGGTGAGGGACAGGTGCGGGGGTCTGGGGCCAACGTCCTGACTTTC. It encodes CATGEGQVRGSGANVLTF.

The sample holds a few counts of this clonotype. The gene calls are TRBV4-1 and TRBJ2-1; the match to TRBD1 covers 7 bases. The CDR3 has 17 amino acids. Losses at the gene ends were 4 bases for V and 9 bases for J; bases not matched to a gene: 18. The germline V gene encodes CDR1 MGHRA and CDR2 YSYEKL. In DNA, the CDR3 is TGCGCCAGCAGCCCTACAGGGGTAATCGGATCGGTAGTTGAGCAGTTCTTC. Protein sequence: CASSPTGVIGSVVEQFF.